These T cell receptor beta chains were read from a single sample in a study of persistence of HIV-infected CD4 T cells. Data came from immunoSEQ multiplex PCR; TCRdb stores just in-frame clones and leaves some out. Of around 8,000 clones in the sample, approximately 63% were seen once. No antigens are known for them. The material sequenced was CD4+ T cells sorted from PBMCs after roughly 18-hour stimulation, taken from a patient who received antiretroviral therapy. The receptors originated from an adult man with HIV who was CMV-seropositive. Both conserved end residues are part of each CDR3. The D gene is left open where the match is weak. Size is omitted from some rows. Given values are once, few, many or a class for expanded clones.

TRBJ2-1 16 TRBV19 medium-sized TRBD2 CASSIDLAGGRYEQFF TGTGCCAGTAGTATAGACCTAGCGGGGGGGCGGTATGAGCAGTTCTTC
TRBJ2-5 15 TRBV18 NA TRBD1 CASSPAAGGGETQYF TGTGCCAGCTCACCGGCGGCAGGGGGCGGAGAGACCCAGTACTTC
TRBJ1-2 15 TRBV5-6 NA NA CASSWTFGGVYGYTF TGTGCCAGCAGCTGGACGTTCGGCGGGGTCTATGGCTACACCTTC
TRBJ2-1 16 TRBV11-3 NA NA CASSLSRGPGRDEQFF TGTGCCAGCAGCTTATCTCGCGGGCCCGGGAGAGATGAGCAGTTCTTC
TRBJ1-5 14 TRBV27 NA NA CASMSLPPNQPQHF TGTGCCAGCATGTCTCTGCCGCCCAATCAGCCCCAGCATTTT
TRBJ1-4 16 TRBV4-1 few NA CASSQERIATNEKLFF TGCGCCAGCAGCCAAGAAAGGATTGCAACTAATGAAAAACTGTTTTTT
TRBJ1-1 13 TRBV30 NA NA CAWSAGYNTEAFF TGTGCCTGGAGCGCAGGGTACAACACTGAAGCTTTCTTT
TRBJ1-2 15 TRBV6-5 NA NA CASSRLAEGNYGYTF TGTGCCAGCAGTCGCCTCGCGGAAGGCAACTATGGCTACACCTTC
TRBJ1-6 12 TRBV3-1/TRBV3-2 few NA CASSQANSPLHF TGTGCCAGCAGCCAAGCTAATTCACCCCTCCACTTT
TRBJ1-2 14 TRBV5-4 NA NA CASSLSRANYGYTF TGTGCCAGCAGCTTGAGCCGAGCTAACTATGGCTACACCTTC
TRBJ2-1 13 TRBV3-1/TRBV3-2 NA NA CASSRDLYNEQFF TGTGCCAGCAGCCGGGACTTGTACAATGAGCAGTTCTTC
TRBJ1-6 14 TRBV30 NA NA CAWSTGIWDSPLHF TGTGCCTGGAGCACAGGGATTTGGGATTCACCCCTCCACTTT
TRBJ2-2 18 TRBV14 NA TRBD1 CASSHSRGRDWNTGELFF TGTGCCAGCAGCCATTCCAGGGGGCGTGATTGGAACACCGGGGAGCTGTTTTTT
TRBJ1-1 16 TRBV27 NA NA CASRRLGTAGGTEAFF TGTGCCAGCAGACGCCTTGGGACTGCCGGGGGGACTGAAGCTTTCTTT
TRBJ2-7 13 TRBV5-1 NA TRBD2 CASSASGPYEQYF TGCGCCAGCAGCGCTAGCGGCCCCTACGAGCAGTACTTC
TRBJ1-2 13 TRBV6-8 few TRBD1 CASSPQGRLGYTF TGTGCCAGCAGTCCACAGGGGCGGCTGGGCTACACCTTC
TRBJ2-7 12 TRBV14 NA NA CASSPLGTRIYF TGTGCCAGCAGCCCCCTGGGGACACGGATTTACTTC
TRBJ2-1 15 TRBV3-1/TRBV3-2 NA TRBD2 CASSRSGGADNEQFF TGTGCCAGCAGCCGAAGCGGGGGGGCAGACAATGAGCAGTTCTTC
TRBJ1-1 11 TRBV29-1 NA NA CSGQKNTEAFF TGTTCCGGACAGAAGAACACTGAAGCTTTCTTT
TRBJ1-4 14 TRBV30 NA NA CAWRLPGVNEKLFF TGTGCCTGGAGACTCCCGGGAGTAAATGAAAAACTGTTTTTT
TRBJ2-4 16 TRBV4-2 large TRBD1 CASSQEGTGGRNIQYF TGTGCCAGCAGCCAGGAAGGGACAGGGGGCAGGAACATTCAGTACTTC
TRBJ1-2 15 TRBV19 medium-sized NA CASSMGQPKNYGYTF TGTGCCAGTAGTATGGGGCAGCCAAAGAACTATGGCTACACCTTC
TRBJ1-2 15 TRBV6-5 large TRBD1 CASSRLGQGWNGYTF TGTGCCAGCAGCCGACTCGGACAGGGTTGGAATGGCTACACCTTC
TRBJ2-5 15 TRBV11-1 once NA CASSLDTEIQETQYF TGTGCCAGCAGCTTAGATACAGAAATACAAGAGACCCAGTACTTC
TRBJ1-2 15 TRBV15 NA NA CATSRDLRGDYGYTF TGTGCCACCAGCAGAGATTTGCGGGGGGACTATGGCTACACCTTC
TRBJ2-2 16 TRBV19 NA TRBD1 CASTRGQGFNTGELFF TGTGCCAGTACAAGGGGACAGGGATTCAACACCGGGGAGCTGTTTTTT
TRBJ2-3 14 TRBV6-1 few NA CASSERASAATQYF TGTGCCAGCAGTGAAAGGGCTTCGGCAGCTACGCAGTATTTT
TRBJ1-1 17 TRBV5-4 once TRBD1 CASSSVSTGGGYTEAFF TGTGCCAGCAGCTCTGTTTCAACAGGGGGCGGGTACACTGAAGCTTTCTTT
TRBJ2-1 13 TRBV7-2 NA NA CASSLSSYNEQFF TGTGCCAGCAGCTTAAGCTCCTACAATGAGCAGTTCTTC
TRBJ1-2 14 TRBV5-8 NA TRBD1 CASSLDRGPYGYTF TGTGCCAGCAGCCTGGACAGGGGTCCCTATGGCTACACCTTC
TRBJ1-2 14 TRBV6-1 few NA CASSDPSRTHFYTF TGTGCCAGCAGTGACCCATCCAGGACGCACTTCTACACCTTC
TRBJ2-7 15 TRBV7-2 medium-sized NA CASSLNGATGYEQYF TGTGCCAGCAGCTTAAATGGGGCCACGGGCTACGAGCAGTACTTC
TRBJ2-5 13 TRBV19 once NA CASSIEGRETQYF TGTGCCAGTAGTATCGAGGGTCGAGAGACCCAGTACTTC
TRBJ2-2 17 TRBV3-1/TRBV3-2 NA NA CASSQDRGRDWTGELFF TGTGCCAGCAGCCAAGATAGGGGTAGAGACTGGACCGGGGAGCTGTTTTTT
TRBJ1-5 17 TRBV19 NA NA CASSIDYATGQNQPQHF TGTGCCAGTAGTATAGATTACGCGACAGGCCAGAATCAGCCCCAGCATTTT
TRBJ2-2 15 TRBV5-1 NA TRBD1 CASSSRTGDTGELFF TGCGCCAGCAGCTCCCGGACAGGGGACACCGGGGAGCTGTTTTTT
TRBJ1-4 12 TRBV19 NA NA CASSQRDEKLFF TGTGCCAGTAGTCAGCGCGATGAAAAACTGTTTTTT
TRBJ2-5 13 TRBV13 NA NA CASSRDLQETQYF TGTGCCAGCAGCAGGGACCTTCAAGAGACCCAGTACTTC
TRBJ1-1 13 TRBV6-2/TRBV6-3 NA NA CASSKGQGYRAFF TGTGCCAGCAGTAAGGGACAAGGGTATCGAGCTTTCTTT
TRBJ1-3 15 TRBV7-7 NA NA CASSPTPFSGNTIYF TGTGCTAGCAGCCCGACACCTTTCTCTGGAAACACCATATATTTT
TRBJ2-6 15 TRBV3-1/TRBV3-2 NA NA CASSQAGPGANVLTF TGTGCCAGCAGCCAAGCAGGGCCCGGGGCCAACGTCCTGACTTTC
TRBJ2-7 11 TRBV6-5 NA NA CASRDAGEQYF TGTGCCAGCAGGGACGCGGGGGAGCAGTACTTC
TRBJ1-2 16 TRBV18 NA TRBD1 CASSPYEGTGGYGYTF TGTGCCAGCTCACCATACGAAGGGACAGGGGGATATGGCTACACCTTC
TRBJ2-1 12 TRBV10-2 few TRBD1 CASSEQGYEQFF TGCGCCAGCAGTGAACAGGGGTATGAGCAGTTCTTC
TRBJ1-1 16 TRBV5-1 NA NA CASSPGQTIQNTEAFF TGCGCCAGCAGCCCCGGACAGACAATTCAGAACACTGAAGCTTTCTTT
TRBJ2-3 14 TRBV11-2 NA NA CASSLARFSDTQYF TGTGCCAGCAGCTTAGCCAGGTTCTCAGATACGCAGTATTTT
TRBJ1-4 16 TRBV5-1 NA TRBD1 CASSLYTGALTEKLFF TGCGCCAGCAGCCTATATACAGGGGCGCTCACTGAAAAACTGTTTTTT
TRBJ1-2 14 TRBV7-8 few NA CASSLAGEQGYYTF TGTGCCAGCAGCTTAGCAGGGGAGCAGGGATACTACACCTTC